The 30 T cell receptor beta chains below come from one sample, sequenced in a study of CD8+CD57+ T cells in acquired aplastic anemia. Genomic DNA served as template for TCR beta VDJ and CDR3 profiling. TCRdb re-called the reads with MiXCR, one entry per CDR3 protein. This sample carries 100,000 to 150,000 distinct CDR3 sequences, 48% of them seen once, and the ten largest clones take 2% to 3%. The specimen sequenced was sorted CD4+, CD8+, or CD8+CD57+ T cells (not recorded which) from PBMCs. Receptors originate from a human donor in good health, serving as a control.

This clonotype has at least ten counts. Here the CDR3 DNA reads TGTGCCAGCAGCTTAGCAGCCAGGGGAGATACGCAGTATTTT. Translated: CASSLAARGDTQYF. The chain employs TRBV7-2 and TRBJ2-3; D perhaps matches TRBD1 (6 bases). V was trimmed by 0 bases and J by 5 bases, leaving 9 bases between them. Germline V gives CDR1 SGHTA, CDR2 FQGNSA. The CDR3 runs 14 residues.

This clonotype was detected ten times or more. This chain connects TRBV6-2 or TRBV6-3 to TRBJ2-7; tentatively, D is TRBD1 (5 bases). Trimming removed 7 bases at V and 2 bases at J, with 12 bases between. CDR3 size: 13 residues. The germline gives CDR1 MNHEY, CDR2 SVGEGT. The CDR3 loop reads CASKGIYAYEQYF. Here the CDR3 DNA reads TGTGCCAGCAAGGGGATCTACGCCTACGAGCAGTACTTC.

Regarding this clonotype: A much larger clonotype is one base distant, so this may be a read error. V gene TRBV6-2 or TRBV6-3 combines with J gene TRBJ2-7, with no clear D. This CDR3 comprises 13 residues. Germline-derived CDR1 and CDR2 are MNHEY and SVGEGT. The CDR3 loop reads CAGRPTEFSEQYF. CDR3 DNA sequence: TGTGCCGGCAGACCGACCGAATTCTCGGAGCAGTACTTC.

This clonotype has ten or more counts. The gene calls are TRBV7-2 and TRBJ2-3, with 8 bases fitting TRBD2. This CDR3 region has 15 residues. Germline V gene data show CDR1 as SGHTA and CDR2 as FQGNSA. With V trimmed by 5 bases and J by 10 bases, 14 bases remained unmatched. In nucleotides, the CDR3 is TGTGCCAGCAGCCCCACTACTAGCGGCGGTGTGGCGCAGTATTTT. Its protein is CASSPTTSGGVAQYF. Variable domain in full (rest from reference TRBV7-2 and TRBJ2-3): GAGVSQSPSNKVTEKGKDVELRCDPISGHTALYWYRQSLGQGLEFLIYFQGNSAPDKSGLPSDRFSAERTGGSVSTLTIQRTQQEDSAVYLCASSPTTSGGVAQYFGPGTRLTVL.

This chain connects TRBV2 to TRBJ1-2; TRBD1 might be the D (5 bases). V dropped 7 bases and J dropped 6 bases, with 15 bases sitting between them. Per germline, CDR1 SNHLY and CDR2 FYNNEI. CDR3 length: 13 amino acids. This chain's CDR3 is CASTLDSGNGYTF. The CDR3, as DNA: TGTGCCAGCACGTTAGACTCAGGGAATGGCTACACCTTC.

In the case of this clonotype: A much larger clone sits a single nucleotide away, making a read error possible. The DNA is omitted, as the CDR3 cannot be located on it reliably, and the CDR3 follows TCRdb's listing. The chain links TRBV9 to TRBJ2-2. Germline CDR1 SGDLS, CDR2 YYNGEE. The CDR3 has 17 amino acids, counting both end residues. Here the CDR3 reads CASSVAWGSGNTGEPFF.

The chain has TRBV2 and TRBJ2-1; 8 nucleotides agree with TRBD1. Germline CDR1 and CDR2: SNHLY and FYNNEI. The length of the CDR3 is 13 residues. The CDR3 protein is CANSQGGYNEQFF. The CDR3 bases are TGTGCGAATTCACAGGGGGGCTACAATGAGCAGTTCTTC.

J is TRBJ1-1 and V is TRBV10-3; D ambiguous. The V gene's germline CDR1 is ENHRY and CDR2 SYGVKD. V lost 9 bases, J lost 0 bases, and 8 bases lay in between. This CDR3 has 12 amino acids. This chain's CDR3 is CAMSGLNTEAFF. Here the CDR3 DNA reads TGTGCCATGTCCGGGCTGAACACTGAAGCTTTCTTT.

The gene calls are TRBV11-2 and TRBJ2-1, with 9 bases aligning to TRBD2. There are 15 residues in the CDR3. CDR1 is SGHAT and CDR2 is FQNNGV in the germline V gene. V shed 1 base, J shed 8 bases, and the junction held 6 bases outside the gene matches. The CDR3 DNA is TGTGCCAGCAGCTTAGTCCGCGGGGGGGCTGATGAGCAGTTCTTC. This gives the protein CASSLVRGGADEQFF.

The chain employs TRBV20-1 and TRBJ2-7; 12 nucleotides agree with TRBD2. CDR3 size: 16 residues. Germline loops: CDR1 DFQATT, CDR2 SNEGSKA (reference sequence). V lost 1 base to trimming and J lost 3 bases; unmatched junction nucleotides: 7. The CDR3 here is CSARGLAGANFYEQYF. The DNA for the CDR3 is TGCAGTGCTAGAGGACTAGCGGGGGCCAACTTCTACGAGCAGTACTTC.

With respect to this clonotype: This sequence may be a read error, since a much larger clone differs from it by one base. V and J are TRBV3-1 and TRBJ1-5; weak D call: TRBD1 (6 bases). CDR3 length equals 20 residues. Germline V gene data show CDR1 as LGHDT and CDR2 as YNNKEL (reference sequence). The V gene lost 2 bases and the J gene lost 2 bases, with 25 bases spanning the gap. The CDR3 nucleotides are TGTGCCAGCAGCCAATTCGACCTTGAACAGGGAAGGATAGGCAATCAGCCCCAGCATTTT. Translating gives CASSQFDLEQGRIGNQPQHF.

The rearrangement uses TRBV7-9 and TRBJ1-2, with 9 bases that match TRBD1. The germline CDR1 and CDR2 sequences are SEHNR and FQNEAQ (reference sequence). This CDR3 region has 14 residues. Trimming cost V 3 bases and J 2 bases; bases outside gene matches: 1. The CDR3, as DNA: TGTGCCAGCAGCTTCGGGACAGGGAACTATGGCTACACCTTC. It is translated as CASSFGTGNYGYTF.

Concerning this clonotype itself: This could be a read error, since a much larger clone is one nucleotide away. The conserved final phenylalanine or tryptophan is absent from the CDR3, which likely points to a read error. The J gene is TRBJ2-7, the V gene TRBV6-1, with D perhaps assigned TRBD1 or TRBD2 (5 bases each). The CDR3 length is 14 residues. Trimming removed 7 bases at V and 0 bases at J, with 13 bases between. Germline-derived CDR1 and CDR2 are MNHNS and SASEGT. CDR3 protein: CASTGAWGSYEQYL. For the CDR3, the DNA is TGTGCCAGCACCGGGGCATGGGGCTCCTACGAGCAGTACCTC.

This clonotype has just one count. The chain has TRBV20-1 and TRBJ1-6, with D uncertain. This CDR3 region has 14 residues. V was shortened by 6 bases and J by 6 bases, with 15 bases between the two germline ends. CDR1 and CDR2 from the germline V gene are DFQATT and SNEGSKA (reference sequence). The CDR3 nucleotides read TGCAGTGCGAGACGGATTTCGTCTAATTCACCCCTCCACTTT. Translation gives CSARRISSNSPLHF.

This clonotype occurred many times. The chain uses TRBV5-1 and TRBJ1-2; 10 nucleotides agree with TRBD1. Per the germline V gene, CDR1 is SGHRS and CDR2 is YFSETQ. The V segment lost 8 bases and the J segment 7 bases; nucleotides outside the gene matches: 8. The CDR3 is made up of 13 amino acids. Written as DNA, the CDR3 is TGCGCCAGTGGGACAGGGGTAAAAAGTGGCTACACCTTC. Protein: CASGTGVKSGYTF.

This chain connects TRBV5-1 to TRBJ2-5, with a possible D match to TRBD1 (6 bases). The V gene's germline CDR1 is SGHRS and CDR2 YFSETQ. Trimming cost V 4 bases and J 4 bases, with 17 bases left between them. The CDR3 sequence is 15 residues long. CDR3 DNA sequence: TGCGCCAGCAGCCCCCAACAGGGCCGGGGAGAGACCCAGTACTTC. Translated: CASSPQQGRGETQYF.

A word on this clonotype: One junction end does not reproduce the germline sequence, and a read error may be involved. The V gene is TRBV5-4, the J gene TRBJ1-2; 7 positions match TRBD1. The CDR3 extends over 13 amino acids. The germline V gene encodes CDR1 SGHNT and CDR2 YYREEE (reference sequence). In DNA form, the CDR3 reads TGTGCCAGCAGCTTAGACAGGACAGGCGGCTGCACCTTC. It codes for CASSLDRTGGCTF.

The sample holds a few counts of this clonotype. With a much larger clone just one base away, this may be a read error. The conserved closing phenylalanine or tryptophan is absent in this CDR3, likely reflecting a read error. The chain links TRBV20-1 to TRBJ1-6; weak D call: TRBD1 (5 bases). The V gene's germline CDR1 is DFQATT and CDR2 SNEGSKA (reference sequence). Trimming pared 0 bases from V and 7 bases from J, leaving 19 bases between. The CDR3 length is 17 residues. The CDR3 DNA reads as TGCAGTGCTAGAGATAGGGATTCTCGGAAGGGGAATTCACCCCTCCACCTT. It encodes CSARDRDSRKGNSPLHL.

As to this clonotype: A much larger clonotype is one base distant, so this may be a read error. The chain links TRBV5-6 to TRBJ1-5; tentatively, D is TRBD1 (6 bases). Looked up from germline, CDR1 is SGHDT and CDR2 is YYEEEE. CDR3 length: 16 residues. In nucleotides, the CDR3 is TGTACCAGCAGCTTGCTGGGGGGCAATAGCAATCAGCCCCAGCATTTT. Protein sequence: CTSSLLGGNSNQPQHF.

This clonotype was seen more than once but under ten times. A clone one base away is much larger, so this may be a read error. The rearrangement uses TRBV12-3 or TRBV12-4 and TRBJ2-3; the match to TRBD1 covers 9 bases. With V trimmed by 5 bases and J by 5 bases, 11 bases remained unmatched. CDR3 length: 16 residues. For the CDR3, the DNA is TGTGCCAGCAGTCTCTGGGACAGGGAATATAGAGATACGCAGTATTTT. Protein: CASSLWDREYRDTQYF.

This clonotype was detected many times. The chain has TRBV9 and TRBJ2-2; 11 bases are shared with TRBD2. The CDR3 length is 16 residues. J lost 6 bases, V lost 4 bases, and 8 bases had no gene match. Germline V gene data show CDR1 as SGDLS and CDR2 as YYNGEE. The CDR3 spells CASSSRLAGKAGELFF. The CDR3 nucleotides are TGTGCCAGCAGCTCTCGACTAGCGGGGAAGGCCGGGGAGCTGTTTTTT.

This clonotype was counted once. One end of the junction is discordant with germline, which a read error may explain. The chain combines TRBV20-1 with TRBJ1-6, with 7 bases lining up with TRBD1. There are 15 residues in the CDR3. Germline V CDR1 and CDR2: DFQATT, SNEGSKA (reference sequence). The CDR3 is CSARDHRGVNPPLHF. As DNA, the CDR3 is TGTAGTGCTAGGGATCACAGGGGAGTTAATCCACCCCTCCACTTT.

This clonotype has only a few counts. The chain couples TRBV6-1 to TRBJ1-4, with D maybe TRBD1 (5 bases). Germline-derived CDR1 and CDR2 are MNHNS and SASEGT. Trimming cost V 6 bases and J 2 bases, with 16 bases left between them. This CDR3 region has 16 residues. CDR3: CASSILRDMTNEKLFF. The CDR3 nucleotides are TGTGCCAGCAGCATTCTCAGGGATATGACTAATGAAAAACTGTTTTTT.

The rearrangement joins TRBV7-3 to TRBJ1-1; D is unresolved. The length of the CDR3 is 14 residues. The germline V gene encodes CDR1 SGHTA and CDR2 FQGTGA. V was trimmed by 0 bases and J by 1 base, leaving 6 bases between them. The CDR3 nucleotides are TGTGCCAGCAGCTTAACGTCCGAGAACACTGAAGCTTTCTTT. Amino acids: CASSLTSENTEAFF.

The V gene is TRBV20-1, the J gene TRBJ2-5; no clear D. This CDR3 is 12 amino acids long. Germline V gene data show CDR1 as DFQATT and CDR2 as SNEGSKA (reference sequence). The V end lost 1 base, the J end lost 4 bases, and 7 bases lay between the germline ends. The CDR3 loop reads CSARGARETQYF. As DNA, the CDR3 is TGCAGTGCTAGAGGGGCCAGAGAGACCCAGTACTTC.

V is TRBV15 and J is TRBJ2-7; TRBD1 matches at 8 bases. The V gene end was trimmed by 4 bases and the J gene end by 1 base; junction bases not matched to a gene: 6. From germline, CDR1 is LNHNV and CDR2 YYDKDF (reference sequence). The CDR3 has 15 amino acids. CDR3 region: CATSTGTGGSYEQYF. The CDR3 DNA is TGTGCCACCAGCACCGGGACAGGAGGGTCCTACGAGCAGTACTTC.

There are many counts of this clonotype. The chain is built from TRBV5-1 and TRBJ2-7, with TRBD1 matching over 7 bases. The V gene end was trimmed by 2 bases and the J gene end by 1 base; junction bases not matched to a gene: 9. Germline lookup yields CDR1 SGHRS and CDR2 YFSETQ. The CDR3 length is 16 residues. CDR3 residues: CASSFTGAPESYEQYF. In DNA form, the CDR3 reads TGCGCCAGCAGCTTTACAGGGGCCCCGGAATCCTACGAGCAGTACTTC.

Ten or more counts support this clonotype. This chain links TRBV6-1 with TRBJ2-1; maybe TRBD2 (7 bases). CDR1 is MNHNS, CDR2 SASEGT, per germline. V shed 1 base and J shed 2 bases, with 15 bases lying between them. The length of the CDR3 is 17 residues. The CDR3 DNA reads TGTGCCAGCAGTGAAGTAGGCGGGGGCCTTCCCTACAATGAGCAGTTCTTC. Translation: CASSEVGGGLPYNEQFF.

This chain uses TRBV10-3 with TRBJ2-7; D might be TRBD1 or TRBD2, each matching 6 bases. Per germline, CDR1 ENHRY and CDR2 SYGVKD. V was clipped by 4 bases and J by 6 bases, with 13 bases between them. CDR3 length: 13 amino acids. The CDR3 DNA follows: TGTGCCATCAGTGCCCACAGGGAGGTCGAGCAGTACTTC. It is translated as CAISAHREVEQYF.

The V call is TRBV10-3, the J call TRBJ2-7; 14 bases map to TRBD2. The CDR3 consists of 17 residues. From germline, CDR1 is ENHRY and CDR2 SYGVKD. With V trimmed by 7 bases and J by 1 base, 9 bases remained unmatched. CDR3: CAITRTSGGPGSYEQYF. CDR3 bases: TGTGCCATCACTCGGACTAGCGGGGGGCCTGGATCCTACGAGCAGTACTTC.